This T cell receptor (beta chain) derives from a study of PD-L1 blockade in urothelial cancer (dated by TCRdb to about 2017). Notes on the research overall: Every patient began therapy in 2014 and was given atezolizumab 1,200 mg intravenously every 3 weeks. Blood samples gave median yields of about 140,000 T cells and 82,636 unique TCRs, along with a median clonality of roughly 0.08. Pretreatment blood TCR-seq was available for nearly 30 patients, at least one posttreatment blood collection was obtained for about 25 patients, and tumor TCR-seq was available for about 25 patients. TCR sequencing covered pretreatment tumor samples and matched, serially collected peripheral blood taken before and after atezolizumab treatment. About 85% of the 29 patients were identified as males with urothelial cancer of bladder origin, and a prior smoking history was reported by 18 of 29 patients. Somatic, immune and clinical correlates of response to PD-L1 blockade with atezolizumab in urothelial cancer were the focus of an exploratory multi-omic analysis. Durable clinical benefit was achieved by nine patients but not by the remaining 20. In the same patients who had TCR sequencing, pretreatment tumors also underwent whole exome sequencing and RNA sequencing. Blood samples were analyzed at 3 weeks after treatment start (second dose) and at 6 weeks after treatment start. Patients had an ECOG performance status of 0 or 1 and had received between 0 and 3 prior chemotherapy regimens. Durable clinical benefit was defined as progression-free survival longer than 6 months, and TCR features were also tested against progression-free and overall survival.

Synthetic TCR analog templates were spiked into each PCR to estimate absolute template abundance from read counts. The immunoSEQ assay was used to amplify TCRbeta CDR3 regions from genomic DNA with bias-controlled V and J gene primers. Sequencing of rearranged TCRbeta segments was performed at approximately 20X coverage. In the original analysis: Sequencing errors were corrected by clustering and CDR3s were annotated against IMGT to assign V, D and J genes. Out-of-frame and stop-codon sequences were excluded, and only productive TCRbeta rearrangements were used in downstream analyses. Clonality was calculated as one minus the Shannon entropy normalized by the log of the number of unique productive sequences. Clones differing between time points or between blood and tumor were identified using Fisher's exact test with Benjamini-Hochberg correction, with an adjusted p below 0.01 applied as the threshold. As stored in TCRdb, this immuneACCESS dataset retains in-frame rearrangements with V and J assigned. A fraction of the clones does not appear; measured against another copy, unresolved V genes explain less than half of the discrepancy, and the remainder lacks a known reason. That table gives V, J and clone size, and the DNA gave D and trimming. The sample data list about 55,000 clones, and approximately 80% of these were observed just once. Around 3.6% of the sample goes to the ten largest clones.

The cohort comprised around 31 patients with locally advanced or metastatic urothelial carcinoma treated at Memorial Sloan Kettering on a trial protocol. Peripheral blood mononuclear cells were collected pretreatment and during treatment, with between 1 and 8 total time points per patient. The Qiagen DNeasy Blood extraction kit was used to purify genomic DNA from total PBMCs and from tumor samples. PBMCs were collected pretreatment and during treatment, and were isolated and stored as previously described. Clipping removes 5 bases from V and 4 bases from J, with 6 as the unmatched junction base count. The CDR3 sequence holds 16 residues, the cysteine and phenylalanine included. Only CDR3 DNA is held: 48 bases, read in frame from base 1. CDR1 and CDR2 (LNHNV, YYDKDF) derive from the germline V gene (reference sequence). What the authors observed across the whole study: Improved progression-free and overall survival was associated with having pretreatment peripheral blood TCR clonality below the median. Because the sample size was small (n ≈ 27) and many exploratory analyses were performed, the results are intended to be hypothesis-generating. Patients with durable benefit showed greater expansion of tumor-associated TCR clones in peripheral blood 3 weeks after starting treatment (n = 22, p = 0.022).

Points on this clone: This receptor's antigen is unknown. Qualities for individual bases were not recorded, and no much larger clone is one base off.

This chain joins TRBV15 to TRBJ2-6; TRBD1 matches 9 bases in the middle. This specimen was PBMCs, taken around atezolizumab (anti-PD-L1) treatment. This sequence was found in a man between 65 and 79 years old with urothelial cancer. Here is the DNA: TGTGCCACCAGCCCTCACAGGGGGCTCGGGGCCAACGTCCTGACTTTC. This sequence encodes CATSPHRGLGANVLTF.